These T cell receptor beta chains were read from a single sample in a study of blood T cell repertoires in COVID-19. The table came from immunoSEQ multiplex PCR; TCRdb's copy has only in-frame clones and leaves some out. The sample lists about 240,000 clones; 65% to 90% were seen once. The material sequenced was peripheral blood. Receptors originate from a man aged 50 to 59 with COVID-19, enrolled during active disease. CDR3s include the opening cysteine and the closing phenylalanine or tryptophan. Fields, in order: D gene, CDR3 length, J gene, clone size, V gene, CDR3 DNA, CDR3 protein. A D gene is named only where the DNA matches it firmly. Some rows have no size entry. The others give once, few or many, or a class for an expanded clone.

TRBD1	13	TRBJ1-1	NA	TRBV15	TGTGCCACCAGCCTCAGGGGGCCCACTGAAGCTTTCTTT	CATSLRGPTEAFF
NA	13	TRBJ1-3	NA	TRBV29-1	TGCAGCGTTGAAGGCGGGACTGGAAACACCATATATTTT	CSVEGGTGNTIYF
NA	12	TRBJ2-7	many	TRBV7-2	TGTGCCAGCAGCTCCACAGGGAGCGAGCAGTACTTC	CASSSTGSEQYF
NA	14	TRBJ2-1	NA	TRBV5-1	TGCGCCAGCAGCTTGGGACAGGTGTCCAATGAGCAGTTCTTC	CASSLGQVSNEQFF
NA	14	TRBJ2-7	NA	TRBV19	TGTGCCAGTAGTATTCAGGCGGGGTCCTACGAGCAGTACTTC	CASSIQAGSYEQYF
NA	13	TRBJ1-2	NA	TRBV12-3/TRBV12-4	TGTGCCAGCAGTTTTCACGAGAGGAGGGGCTACACCTTC	CASSFHERRGYTF
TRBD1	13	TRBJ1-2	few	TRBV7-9	TGTGCCAGCAGCCCACTGGACAGGGGTGGCTACACCTTC	CASSPLDRGGYTF
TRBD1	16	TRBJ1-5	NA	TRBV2	TGTGCCAGCAGGGGGGCAGGGGGCGAAAGCAATCAGCCCCAGCATTTT	CASRGAGGESNQPQHF
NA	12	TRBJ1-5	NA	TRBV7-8	TGTGCCAGCAGCATGTGGGACTCTCCCCAGCATTTT	CASSMWDSPQHF
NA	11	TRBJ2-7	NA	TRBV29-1	TGCCCCACTGACGGGTCTTACGAGCAGTACTTC	CPTDGSYEQYF
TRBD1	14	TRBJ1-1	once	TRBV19	TGTGCCAGTACCCTGACAGGGGATGGGACTGAAGCTTTCTTT	CASTLTGDGTEAFF
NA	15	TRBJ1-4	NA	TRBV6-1	TGTGCCAGCAGTGAAAAGGGGCAGTTTAATGAAAAACTGTTTTTT	CASSEKGQFNEKLFF
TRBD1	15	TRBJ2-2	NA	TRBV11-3	TGTGCCAGCAGCCCAAACAGGGGGAATACCGGGGAGCTGTTTTTT	CASSPNRGNTGELFF
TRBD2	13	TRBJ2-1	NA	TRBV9	TGTGCCAGCAGCTTTCGGGGGGGCGATGAGCAGTTCTTC	CASSFRGGDEQFF
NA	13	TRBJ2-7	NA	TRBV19	TGTGCCAGTAGTTCCAAAACAGGGTACGAGCAGTACTTC	CASSSKTGYEQYF
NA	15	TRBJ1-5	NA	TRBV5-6	TGTGCCAGCGGCTATACAGGGAATAGCAATCAGCCCCAGCATTTT	CASGYTGNSNQPQHF
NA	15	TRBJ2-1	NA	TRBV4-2	TGTGCCAGCAGCCAAGAACTGGTATCCTACAATGAGCAGTTCTTC	CASSQELVSYNEQFF
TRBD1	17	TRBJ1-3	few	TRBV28	TGTGCCAGCAGTTTAGGGGACAGGGGGCTGTTGGGAAACACCATATATTTT	CASSLGDRGLLGNTIYF
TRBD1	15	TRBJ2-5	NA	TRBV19	TGTGCCAGTAGTATAGATCGCGACAGGGTAGAGACCCAGTACTTC	CASSIDRDRVETQYF
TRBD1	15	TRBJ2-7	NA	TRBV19	TGTGCCAGTAGTGTCGGGACAGGGGGGTCCTACGAGCAGTACTTC	CASSVGTGGSYEQYF
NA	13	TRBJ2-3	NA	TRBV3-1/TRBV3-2	TGTGCCAGCAGCCAAGGACTTACAGATACGCAGTATTTT	CASSQGLTDTQYF